The source of this T cell receptor (beta chain) is a study of blood T cell repertoires in COVID-19. Study background: T cells, B-cell-depleted T cells, or PBMCs supplied cDNA or gDNA.

In the original processing: Reference gene primers were amplified, and this amplification served to estimate nucleated cell counts. Sequencing used immunoSEQ multiplex PCR; TCRdb keeps in-frame clones, though not all of them. For V, J and clone size, that table is used; D and trimming come from the DNA. The sample records about 120,000 clones, roughly 85% being singletons. The CDR3 sequence is 14 residues long. V lost 3 bases, J lost 2 bases, and 4 bases stayed unmatched. Germline V gives CDR1 MDHEN, CDR2 SYDVKM. The sample comprised peripheral blood. The rearrangement links TRBV28 to TRBJ2-7, with 7 bases lining up with TRBD1. The TCR was taken from a human donor in a cohort sampled during active COVID-19. In nucleotides, the CDR3 is TGTGCCAGCAGTTTCCCCGGACAGGCCTACGAGCAGTACTTC. Its translation is CASSFPGQAYEQYF.